This T cell receptor (beta chain) was sequenced for a study of blood T cell repertoires in COVID-19. Sequencing was performed with immunoSEQ multiplex PCR; in TCRdb, only in-frame clones are kept and a portion is missing. This sample has 180,000 or so clones, with 90% found just once. This TCR derives from a man aged 45-65 years with acute or convalescent COVID-19. What was sequenced was peripheral blood.

In nucleotides, the CDR3 is TGTGCCAGCAGTCTCTCCGGACAGGGGGCGGATCAGCCCCAGCATTTT. Amino acids: CASSLSGQGADQPQHF. The chain uses TRBV27 and TRBJ1-5, with TRBD1 matching over 11 bases. CDR3 length: 16 residues. CDR1 and CDR2 (germline): MNHEY, SMNVEV (reference sequence). Losses at the gene ends were 5 bases for V and 5 bases for J; bases not matched to a gene: 8.